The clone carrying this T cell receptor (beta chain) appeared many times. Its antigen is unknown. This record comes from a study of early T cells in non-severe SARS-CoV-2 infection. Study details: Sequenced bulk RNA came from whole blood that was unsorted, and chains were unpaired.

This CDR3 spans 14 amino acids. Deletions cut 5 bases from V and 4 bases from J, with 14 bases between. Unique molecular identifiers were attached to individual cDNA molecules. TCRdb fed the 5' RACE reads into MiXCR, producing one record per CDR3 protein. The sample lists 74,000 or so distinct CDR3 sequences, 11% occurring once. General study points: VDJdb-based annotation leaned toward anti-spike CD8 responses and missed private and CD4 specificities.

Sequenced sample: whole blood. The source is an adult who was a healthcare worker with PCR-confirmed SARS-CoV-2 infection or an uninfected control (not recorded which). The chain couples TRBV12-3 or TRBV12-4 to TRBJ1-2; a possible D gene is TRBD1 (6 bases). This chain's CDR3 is CASSLDSRPYGYTF. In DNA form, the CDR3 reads TGTGCCAGCAGTCTGGACAGCCGACCCTATGGCTACACCTTC.